These 11 T cell receptor beta chains share one sample of origin, sequenced in a study of cytomegalovirus exposure and HLA in healthy donors. Libraries were prepared by immunoSEQ multiplex PCR; TCRdb keeps only in-frame clonotypes and omits some of them. The repertoire holds approximately 200,000 clones, with around 80% as singletons. Sequencing was done on a sample of PBMCs. The receptors derive from a woman younger than 45 in good health and CMV-seronegative.

V gene TRBV30 combines with J gene TRBJ2-3, with a possible D match to TRBD1 (5 bases). Looked up from germline, CDR1 is GTSNPN and CDR2 is SVGIG (reference sequence). CDR3 length equals 12 residues. The germline V and J ends were trimmed by 2 bases and 11 bases, with 14 bases remaining between them. The CDR3 loop reads CAWSSQGIKQYF. The DNA for the CDR3 is TGTGCCTGGAGTAGCCAGGGTATTAAGCAGTATTTT.

This clone appeared once. The chain has TRBV27 and TRBJ1-1; 12 bases agree with TRBD1. CDR3 length: 15 residues. Germline V gives CDR1 MNHEY, CDR2 SMNVEV (reference sequence). V was clipped by 6 bases and J by 11 bases; unmatched bases: 13. DNA of the CDR3: TGTGCCAGCAGGCCCCGGGACAGGGGGCATATTGGCGCTTTCTTT. This sequence encodes CASRPRDRGHIGAFF.

The chain is built from TRBV6-1 and TRBJ1-3; no clear D. The germline V and J ends were trimmed by 4 bases and 0 bases, with 7 bases remaining between them. The CDR3 is 14 residues long. CDR1 and CDR2 from the germline V gene are MNHNS and SASEGT. Written as DNA, the CDR3 is TGTGCCAGCAGTGCCGGACTCTCTGGAAACACCATATATTTT. Translation: CASSAGLSGNTIYF.

The V gene is TRBV19, the J gene TRBJ1-1; no clear D. Germline V lookup: CDR1 LNHDA, CDR2 SQIVND (reference sequence). The CDR3 consists of 11 residues. V gave up 7 bases and J gave up 3 bases, with 6 bases separating them. The chain's CDR3 is CASISDTEAFF. CDR3 DNA: TGTGCCAGTATCTCTGACACTGAAGCTTTCTTT.

This clone was observed a single time. This rearrangement joins TRBV29-1 to TRBJ1-1; D gene ambiguous. The CDR3 consists of 11 residues. The V end lost 2 bases, the J end lost 2 bases, and 3 bases lay between the germline ends. Germline V gives CDR1 SQVTM, CDR2 ANQGSEA. DNA for the CDR3: TGCAGCGTTGAATTAAACACTGAAGCTTTCTTT. Its translation: CSVELNTEAFF.

The DNA for the CDR3 is TGCGCCAGCCAGAGTCGACAGGGGTTCGGGGAGCTGTTTTTT. This sequence encodes CASQSRQGFGELFF. The rearrangement uses TRBV5-1 and TRBJ2-2, with TRBD1 identical over 8 bases. This CDR3 has 14 amino acids. After removal of 7 bases from V and 7 bases from J, the junction contained 9 bases not matched to a gene. Germline loops: CDR1 SGHRS, CDR2 YFSETQ. Using reference TRBV5-1 and TRBJ2-2 for the parts outside the CDR3, the full variable domain is KAGVTQTPRYLIKTRGQQVTLSCSPISGHRSVSWYQQTPGQGLQFLFEYFSETQRNKGNFPGRFSGRQFSNSRSEMNVSTLELGDSALYLCASQSRQGFGELFFGEGSRLTVL.

The V call is TRBV9, the J call TRBJ2-2; 9 bases are a match to TRBD1. Germline-derived CDR1 and CDR2 are SGDLS and YYNGEE. Trimming at V came to 7 bases and at J to 4 bases, leaving 11 bases not matched to a gene. There are 16 residues in the CDR3. Here the CDR3 DNA reads TGTGCCAGCGCTGACGGGACAGGGAGGACCACCGGGGAGCTGTTTTTT. Its protein product is CASADGTGRTTGELFF.

This clone has only one observation. The genes are TRBV5-1 and TRBJ2-6; D call uncertain. The CDR3 has 16 residues. Germline-derived CDR1 and CDR2 are SGHRS and YFSETQ. Trimming stripped 1 base from V and 0 bases from J, with 8 bases between. CDR3 protein: CASSLSAGSGANVLTF. CDR3 coding DNA: TGCGCCAGCAGCTTGAGTGCAGGCTCTGGGGCCAACGTCCTGACTTTC. Using reference TRBV5-1 and TRBJ2-6 for the parts outside the CDR3, the full variable domain is KAGVTQTPRYLIKTRGQQVTLSCSPISGHRSVSWYQQTPGQGLQFLFEYFSETQRNKGNFPGRFSGRQFSNSRSEMNVSTLELGDSALYLCASSLSAGSGANVLTFGAGSRLTVL.

The J gene is TRBJ2-2, the V gene TRBV20-1; D unresolved. The CDR3 extends over 10 amino acids. The V end was cut by 6 bases, the J end by 8 bases, with 7 bases between. The germline V gene encodes CDR1 DFQATT and CDR2 SNEGSKA (reference sequence). Here the CDR3 reads CSALAGELFF. CDR3 coding DNA: TGCAGTGCCTTAGCAGGGGAGCTGTTTTTT.

The CDR3 DNA follows: TGTGCCAGCAGTGAGCCCCCGGGACATAGGACGTCACCCCTCCACTTT. Translating it yields CASSEPPGHRTSPLHF. V usage is TRBV25-1 and J usage is TRBJ1-6; a possible D gene is TRBD1 (6 bases). The germline gives CDR1 MGHDK, CDR2 SYGVNS. The CDR3 spans 16 residues. V was pared by 3 bases and J by 10 bases, with 19 bases between.

The V gene is TRBV28, the J gene TRBJ1-5, with 8 positions matching TRBD1. The CDR3 runs 15 residues. The germline CDR1 and CDR2 sequences are MDHEN and SYDVKM. J gave up 5 bases and V 6 bases, and 9 bases lay outside the gene matches. The CDR3 nucleotides read TGTGCCAGCAGCGAGCCCGGACAGGGCCATCAGCCCCAGCATTTT. It yields the protein CASSEPGQGHQPQHF. The full variable domain, with the rest looked up from reference TRBV28 and TRBJ1-5, is DVKVTQSSRYLVKRTGEKVFLECVQDMDHENMFWYRQDPGLGLRLIYFSYDVKMKEKGDIPEGYSVSREKKERFSLILESASTNQTSMYLCASSEPGQGHQPQHFGDGTRLSIL.